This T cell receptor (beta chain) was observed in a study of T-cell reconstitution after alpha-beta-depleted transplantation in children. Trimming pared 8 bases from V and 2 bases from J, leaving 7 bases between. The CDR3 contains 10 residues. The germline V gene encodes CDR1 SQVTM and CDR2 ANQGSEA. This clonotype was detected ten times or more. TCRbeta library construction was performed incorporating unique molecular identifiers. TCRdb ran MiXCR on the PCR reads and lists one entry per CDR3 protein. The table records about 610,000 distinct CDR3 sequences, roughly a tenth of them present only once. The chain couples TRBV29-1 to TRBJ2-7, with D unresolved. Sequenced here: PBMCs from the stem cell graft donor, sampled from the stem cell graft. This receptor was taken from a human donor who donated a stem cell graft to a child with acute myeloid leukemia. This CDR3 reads CSPAAYEQYF. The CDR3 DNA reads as TGCAGCCCCGCAGCCTACGAGCAGTACTTC.